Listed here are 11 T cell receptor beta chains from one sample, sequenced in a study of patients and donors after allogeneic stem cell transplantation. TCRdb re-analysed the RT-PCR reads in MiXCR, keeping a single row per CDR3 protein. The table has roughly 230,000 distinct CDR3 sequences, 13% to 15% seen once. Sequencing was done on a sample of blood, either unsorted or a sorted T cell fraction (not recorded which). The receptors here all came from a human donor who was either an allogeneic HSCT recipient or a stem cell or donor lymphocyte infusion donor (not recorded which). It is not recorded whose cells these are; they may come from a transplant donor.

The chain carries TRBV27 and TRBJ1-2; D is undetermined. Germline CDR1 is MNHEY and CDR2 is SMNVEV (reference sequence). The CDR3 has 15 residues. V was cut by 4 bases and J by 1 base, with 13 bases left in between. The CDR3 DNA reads TGTGCCAGCAGTTCCGGGCCAGCACTTAACTATGGCTACACCTTC. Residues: CASSSGPALNYGYTF.

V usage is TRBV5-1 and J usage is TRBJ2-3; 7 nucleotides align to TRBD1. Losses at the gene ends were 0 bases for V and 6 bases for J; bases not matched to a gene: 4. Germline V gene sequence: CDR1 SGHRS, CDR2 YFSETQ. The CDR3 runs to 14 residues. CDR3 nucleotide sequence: TGCGCCAGCAGCTTGGAGGGGGCCGGTGATACGCAGTATTTT. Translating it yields CASSLEGAGDTQYF.

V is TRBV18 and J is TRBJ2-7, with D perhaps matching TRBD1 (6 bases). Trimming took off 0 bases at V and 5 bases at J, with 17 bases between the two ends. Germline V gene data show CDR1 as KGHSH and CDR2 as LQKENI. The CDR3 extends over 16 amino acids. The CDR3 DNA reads TGTGCCAGCTCACCACCCTGGACCGGCAGGGGCGACGAGCAGTACTTC. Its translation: CASSPPWTGRGDEQYF. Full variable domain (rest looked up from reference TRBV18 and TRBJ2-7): NAGVMQNPRHLVRRRGQEARLRCSPMKGHSHVYWYRQLPEEGLKFMVYLQKENIIDESGMPKERFSAEFPKEGPSILRIQQVVRGDSAAYFCASSPPWTGRGDEQYFGPGTRLTVT.

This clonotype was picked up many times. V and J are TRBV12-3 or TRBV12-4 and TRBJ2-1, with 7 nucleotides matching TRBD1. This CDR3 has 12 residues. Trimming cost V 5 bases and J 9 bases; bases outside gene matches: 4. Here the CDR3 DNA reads TGTGCCAGCAGTCGGGCAGGGGGTGAGCAGTTCTTC. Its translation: CASSRAGGEQFF.

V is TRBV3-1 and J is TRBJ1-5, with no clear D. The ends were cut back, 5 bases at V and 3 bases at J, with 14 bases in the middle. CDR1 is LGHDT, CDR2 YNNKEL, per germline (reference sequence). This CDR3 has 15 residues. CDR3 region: CASSSAGGFNQPQHF. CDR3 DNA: TGTGCCAGCAGCTCCGCGGGAGGGTTCAATCAGCCCCAGCATTTT.

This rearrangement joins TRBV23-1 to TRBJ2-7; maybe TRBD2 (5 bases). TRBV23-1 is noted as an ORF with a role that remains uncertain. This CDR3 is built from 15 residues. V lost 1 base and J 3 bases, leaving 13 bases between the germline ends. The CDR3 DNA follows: TGCGCCAGCAGTCAATTCTCCGAGGGTCGCTACGAGCAGTACTTC. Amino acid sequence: CASSQFSEGRYEQYF.

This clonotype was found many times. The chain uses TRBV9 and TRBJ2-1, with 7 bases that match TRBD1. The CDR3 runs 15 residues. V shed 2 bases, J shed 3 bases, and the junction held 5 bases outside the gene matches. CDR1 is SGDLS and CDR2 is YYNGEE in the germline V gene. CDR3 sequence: CASSVEDRIYNEQFF. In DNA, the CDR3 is TGTGCCAGCAGCGTGGAGGACAGGATCTACAATGAGCAGTTCTTC.

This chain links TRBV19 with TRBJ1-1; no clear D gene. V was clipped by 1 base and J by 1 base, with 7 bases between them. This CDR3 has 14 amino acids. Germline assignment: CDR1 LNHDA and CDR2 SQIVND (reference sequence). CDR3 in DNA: TGTGCCAGTAGTATAGGTCGGAAGAACACTGAAGCTTTCTTT. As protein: CASSIGRKNTEAFF. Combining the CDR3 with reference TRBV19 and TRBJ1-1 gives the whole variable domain DGGITQSPKYLFRKEGQNVTLSCEQNLNHDAMYWYRQDPGQGLRLIYYSQIVNDFQKGDIAEGYSVSREKKESFPLTVTSAQKNPTAFYLCASSIGRKNTEAFFGQGTRLTVV.

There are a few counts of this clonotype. CDR3 in amino acids: CSARHPGVGNTEAFF. The CDR3 DNA sequence: TGCAGTGCTAGACACCCCGGGGTCGGGAACACTGAAGCTTTCTTT. The J gene is TRBJ1-1, the V gene TRBV20-1; D is ambiguous. The CDR3 sequence is 15 residues long. V lost 2 bases and J lost 1, with 14 bases in between. CDR1 is DFQATT and CDR2 is SNEGSKA in the germline V gene (reference sequence).

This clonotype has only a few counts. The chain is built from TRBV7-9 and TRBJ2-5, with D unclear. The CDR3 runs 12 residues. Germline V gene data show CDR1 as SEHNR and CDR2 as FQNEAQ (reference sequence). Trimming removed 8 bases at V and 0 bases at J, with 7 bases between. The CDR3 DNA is TGTGCCAGCTTCACGTACCAAGAGACCCAGTACTTC. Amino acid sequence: CASFTYQETQYF. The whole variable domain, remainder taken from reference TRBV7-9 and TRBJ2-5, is DTGVSQNPRHKITKRGQNVTFRCDPISEHNRLYWYRQTLGQGPEFLTYFQNEAQLEKSRLLSDRFSAERPKGSFSTLEIQRTEQGDSAMYLCASFTYQETQYFGPGTRLLVL.

CDR3 in DNA: TGTGCCAGCACCTATTCACCAAATAATTCACCCCTCCACTTT. Translating it yields CASTYSPNNSPLHF. The genes are TRBV6-1 and TRBJ1-6; no clear D. V was pared by 7 bases and J by 5 bases, with 12 bases between. Germline CDR1 is MNHNS and CDR2 is SASEGT. This CDR3 region has 14 residues.